The sequence of this T cell receptor (beta chain) was determined in a study of regulatory T cells in long-lasting Graves disease. The time point here: newly diagnosed GD, antithyroid drugs for less than 3 months. From RNA extracted from PBMCs, the TCR library was made. The authors drew patients from an endocrinology department in Xi'an, China. V shed 5 bases and J shed 2 bases, with 18 bases lying between them. The CDR3 runs to 16 residues. In germline, CDR1 is LNHNV, CDR2 YYDKDF (reference sequence). This clonotype was picked up many times. The antigen is undetermined. Whole-study results and caveats: TRBV28, TRBJ1-2 and TRBJ2-5 were favored in persistent disease.

HTBI primers from iRepertoire and Arm-PCR of CDR3 regions yielded the TCR beta libraries. One entry per CDR3 protein, called by TCRdb with MiXCR from the multiplex PCR reads. The sample gives about 540,000 distinct CDR3 sequences, roughly 12% of which show up once; approximately 9.3% is in the top ten. The same data also went into a second study, on T cells in Graves' hyperthyroidism and ophthalmopathy.

V usage is TRBV15 and J usage is TRBJ1-2; no firm D call. The starting material was peripheral blood mononuclear cells (PBMCs), obtained at new diagnosis, from a patient treated with antithyroid drugs. This clonotype was obtained from a young man with Graves disease. DNA for the CDR3: TGTGCCACCAGCCATACCCGAGGGCTTCCCAACTATGGCTACACCTTC. Translation: CATSHTRGLPNYGYTF. The complete variable domain, with remaining parts taken from reference TRBV15 and TRBJ1-2, reads DAMVIQNPRYQVTQFGKPVTLSCSQTLNHNVMYWYQQKSSQAPKLLFHYYDKDFNNEADTPDNFQSRRPNTSFCFLDIRSPGLGDTAMYLCATSHTRGLPNYGYTFGSGTRLTVV.